These 32 T cell receptor beta chains share one sample of origin, sequenced in a study of blood T cell repertoires in COVID-19. Sequencing was performed with immunoSEQ multiplex PCR; in TCRdb, only in-frame clones are kept and a portion is missing. There are about 140,000 clones in the sample; 84% occur only once, and approximately 3.8% lies in the top ten. The sequencing input was peripheral blood. The receptors here all came from a woman aged 55-69 years with acute or convalescent COVID-19.

The genes are TRBV18 and TRBJ2-1; 9 bases line up with TRBD2. This CDR3 spans 17 amino acids. Germline V gene lookup returns CDR1 KGHSH and CDR2 LQKENI. V was pared by 2 bases and J by 6 bases, with 11 bases of the junction left unmatched. The CDR3 spells CASSPLSRGRASNEQFF. Written as DNA, the CDR3 is TGTGCCAGCTCACCATTGTCGCGCGGGAGGGCCAGCAATGAGCAGTTCTTC.

This chain uses TRBV30 with TRBJ2-3, with a tentative D call TRBD2 (5 bases). Trimming took off 2 bases at V and 1 base at J, with 13 bases between the two ends. Germline V CDR1 and CDR2: GTSNPN, SVGIG (reference sequence). This CDR3 region has 15 residues. The CDR3 loop is CAWSIRGWGTDTQYF. The CDR3 DNA is TGTGCCTGGAGTATCCGGGGATGGGGCACAGATACGCAGTATTTT.

The rearrangement joins TRBV28 to TRBJ2-1, with 9 bases matching TRBD2. The germline gives CDR1 MDHEN, CDR2 SYDVKM. The CDR3 is 13 amino acids. Trimming at V came to 6 bases and at J to 15 bases, leaving 12 bases not matched to a gene. In nucleotides, the CDR3 is TGTGCCAGCAGCTCCCTTGGCGGGAGGGTGTGGTTCTTC. It translates to CASSSLGGRVWFF.

The J gene is TRBJ2-1, the V gene TRBV9; the match to TRBD2 covers 7 bases. This CDR3 comprises 15 residues. Unmatched junction bases numbered 6, after V lost 4 bases and J lost 2 bases. Germline V gene lookup returns CDR1 SGDLS and CDR2 YYNGEE. In DNA, the CDR3 is TGTGCCAGCAGCCGCGGGCTAGCGGCCTACAATGAGCAGTTCTTC. It codes for CASSRGLAAYNEQFF.

Here the CDR3 DNA reads TGTGCCAGCAGCCAAGCCGGGACAGGAATAACTGAAGCTTTCTTT. Amino acids: CASSQAGTGITEAFF. This chain links TRBV7-2 with TRBJ1-1; 8 nucleotides align to TRBD1. CDR1 SGHTA and CDR2 FQGNSA come from the germline V gene. V shed 5 bases, J shed 5 bases, and the junction held 10 bases outside the gene matches. This CDR3 has 15 amino acids.

There are a few counts of this clone. The chain employs TRBV28 and TRBJ1-6, with TRBD1 identical over 8 bases. V lost 5 bases, J lost 7 bases, and 7 bases stayed unmatched. CDR3 size: 15 residues. Germline CDR1 is MDHEN and CDR2 is SYDVKM. The DNA of the CDR3 is TGTGCCAGCAGTCCCAGCAGGGGGCGAAATTCACCCCTCCACTTT. This gives the protein CASSPSRGRNSPLHF.

J is TRBJ2-7 and V is TRBV7-8; D is unresolved. Trimming removed 0 bases at V and 6 bases at J, with 12 bases between. Looked up from germline, CDR1 is SGHVS and CDR2 is FQNEAQ. CDR3 length: 14 amino acids. The CDR3 coding sequence is TGTGCCAGCAGCTTAGCGTGGCGGCAATCCGAGCAGTACTTC. It yields the protein CASSLAWRQSEQYF.

The gene calls are TRBV24-1 and TRBJ2-5; weak D call: TRBD1 (5 bases). With 7 bases removed from V and 5 bases from J, the gap between germline ends came to 16 bases. From germline, CDR1 is KGHDR and CDR2 SFDVKD. This CDR3 contains 14 residues. This chain's CDR3 is CATSDSVSVETQYF. CDR3 nucleotide sequence: TGTGCCACCAGCGACAGTGTTAGTGTGGAGACCCAGTACTTC.

V gene TRBV28 combines with J gene TRBJ1-6; the D is unclear. CDR1 and CDR2 from the germline V gene are MDHEN and SYDVKM. V was shortened by 6 bases and J by 0 bases, with 12 bases between the two germline ends. The CDR3 contains 16 residues. The CDR3 reads CASSPLGSSYNSPLHF. The CDR3 nucleotides are TGTGCCAGCAGCCCCCTGGGCAGCTCCTATAATTCACCCCTCCACTTT.

The chain recombines TRBV30 with TRBJ1-4; possibly TRBD1 for D (6 bases). The CDR3 sequence is 15 residues long. From germline, CDR1 is GTSNPN and CDR2 SVGIG (reference sequence). V lost 3 bases to trimming and J lost 3 bases, with 14 bases between them. CDR3 sequence reads: CAWRAGTSANEKLFF. The DNA of the CDR3 is TGTGCCTGGAGGGCCGGGACAAGCGCTAATGAAAAACTGTTTTTT.

J is TRBJ2-1 and V is TRBV27; the match to TRBD2 covers 8 bases. The CDR3 is 16 residues long. Germline assignment: CDR1 MNHEY and CDR2 SMNVEV (reference sequence). With V trimmed by 5 bases and J by 3 bases, 9 bases remained unmatched. The CDR3 nucleotides are TGTGCCAGCAGTCTGCTGAGCGGGGGCCTCTACAATGAGCAGTTCTTC. It encodes CASSLLSGGLYNEQFF.

V and J are TRBV5-1 and TRBJ2-5; 7 nucleotides line up with TRBD2. J was trimmed by 4 bases and V by 10 bases; bases with no gene match: 16. From germline, CDR1 is SGHRS and CDR2 YFSETQ. The CDR3 has 15 amino acids. The DNA for the CDR3 is TGCGCCTCTCTTGAAGTGGGAGGGCCTGGAGAGACCCAGTACTTC. Its protein product is CASLEVGGPGETQYF.

The chain uses TRBV4-1 and TRBJ2-1; TRBD2 aligns across 12 bases. This CDR3 comprises 16 residues. Germline-derived CDR1 and CDR2 are MGHRA and YSYEKL. The ends lost 0 bases at V and 7 bases at J; junction bases unmatched: 4. CDR3 bases: TGCGCCAGCAGCCAAGAATCGACTAGCGGGAGAAATGAGCAGTTCTTC. It yields the protein CASSQESTSGRNEQFF.

This sequence joins TRBV27 and TRBJ2-2; D is unclear. The CDR3 consists of 13 residues. V was cut by 6 bases and J by 0 bases, with 5 bases left in between. The germline V gene has CDR1 MNHEY and CDR2 SMNVEV (reference sequence). DNA for the CDR3: TGTGCCAGCAGATCCACGAACACCGGGGAGCTGTTTTTT. Encoded protein: CASRSTNTGELFF.

Points on this clone: Distinct nucleotide sequences in the sample also encode this CDR3. The chain employs TRBV7-9 and TRBJ1-6; the D is unclear. The CDR3 loop spans 13 amino acids. Trimming stripped 6 bases from V and 7 bases from J, with 10 bases between. The V gene's germline CDR1 is SEHNR and CDR2 FQNEAQ (reference sequence). CDR3 sequence (DNA): TGTGCCAGCAGTCAGAGCGGAAATTCACCCCTCCACTTT. This codes for CASSQSGNSPLHF. Full variable domain (remainder filled in from reference TRBV7-9 and TRBJ1-6): DTGVSQNPRHKITKRGQNVTFRCDPISEHNRLYWYRQTLGQGPEFLTYFQNEAQLEKSRLLSDRFSAERPKGSFSTLEIQRTEQGDSAMYLCASSQSGNSPLHFGNGTRLTVT.

The J gene is TRBJ2-1, the V gene TRBV20-1; TRBD2 is a possible D gene (6 bases). With 3 bases removed from V and 7 bases from J, the gap between germline ends came to 19 bases. Germline CDR1 reads DFQATT; CDR2 reads SNEGSKA (reference sequence). This CDR3 spans 15 amino acids. The CDR3 spells CSASTAGTSSNEQFF. CDR3 DNA sequence: TGCAGTGCTAGTACGGCGGGAACAAGTTCAAATGAGCAGTTCTTC.

V gene TRBV5-1 combines with J gene TRBJ2-1, with 8 bases aligning to TRBD2. Germline V gene data show CDR1 as SGHRS and CDR2 as YFSETQ. The V segment lost 5 bases and the J segment 4 bases; nucleotides outside the gene matches: 2. This CDR3 has 13 residues. In nucleotides, the CDR3 is TGCGCCAGCAGGACTAGCGAATACAATGAGCAGTTCTTC. Translated, it gives CASRTSEYNEQFF.

This sequence joins TRBV7-6 and TRBJ2-5; weak D call: TRBD1 (5 bases). The CDR3 has 17 amino acids. The ends were cut back, 1 base at V and 5 bases at J, with 20 bases in the middle. The germline gives CDR1 SGHVS, CDR2 FNYEAQ. The CDR3 is CASSLVGQPGSLETQYF. The CDR3 DNA follows: TGTGCCAGCAGCTTAGTCGGCCAGCCAGGGTCTTTGGAGACCCAGTACTTC.

The V gene is TRBV9, the J gene TRBJ2-3; a weak D match, TRBD2 (6 bases). The length of the CDR3 is 17 residues. V was pared by 0 bases and J by 0 bases, with 14 bases between. Germline V gives CDR1 SGDLS, CDR2 YYNGEE. The CDR3, as DNA: TGTGCCAGCAGCGTAGGGTCCCTAGCGCTTAGCACAGATACGCAGTATTTT. The encoded protein is CASSVGSLALSTDTQYF.

The chain links TRBV5-1 to TRBJ2-1, with 9 bases fitting TRBD1. Trimming took 3 bases from V and 6 from J; bases not matched to a gene: 10. CDR3 length equals 16 residues. CDR1 is SGHRS and CDR2 is YFSETQ in the germline V gene. CDR3 sequence reads: CASSYAGTGNPNEQFF. The CDR3 nucleotides read TGCGCCAGCAGCTACGCCGGGACAGGGAACCCCAATGAGCAGTTCTTC.

The CDR3 region is CASTSGLTTGELFF. The CDR3 DNA is TGTGCCAGCACCTCGGGACTTACCACCGGGGAGCTGTTTTTT. The chain is built from TRBV7-8 and TRBJ2-2; a weak D match, TRBD2 (6 bases). The CDR3 has 14 amino acids. Germline V gives CDR1 SGHVS, CDR2 FQNEAQ. Deletions cut 7 bases from V and 4 bases from J, with 13 bases between.

This chain joins TRBV7-9 and TRBJ2-1; no firm D call. CDR1 is SEHNR, CDR2 FQNEAQ, per germline (reference sequence). The ends were cut back, 5 bases at V and 0 bases at J, with 11 bases in the middle. The CDR3 has 15 amino acids. CDR3 nucleotides: TGTGCCAGCAGCCCCCTACGGAGCTCCTACAATGAGCAGTTCTTC. This gives the protein CASSPLRSSYNEQFF.

This chain links TRBV7-9 with TRBJ2-5, with D possibly TRBD2 on 6 matching bases. V lost 5 bases and J 5 bases, leaving 21 bases between the germline ends. In germline, CDR1 is SEHNR, CDR2 FQNEAQ (reference sequence). This CDR3 has 16 amino acids. The chain's CDR3 is CASSPNGGSRGETQYF. CDR3 sequence (DNA): TGTGCCAGCAGCCCAAACGGCGGGTCCCGGGGGGAGACCCAGTACTTC.

This clone was counted only a few times. The chain recombines TRBV3-1 (or the pseudogene TRBV3-2) with TRBJ2-7; 8 nucleotides line up with TRBD1. J gave up 2 bases and V 5 bases, and 8 bases lay outside the gene matches. The germline V gene encodes CDR1 LGHDT and CDR2 YNNKEL (reference sequence). CDR3 length: 15 amino acids. CDR3 nucleotides: TGTGCCAGCAGCAAAGGACAGGGCTTCGCCTACGAGCAGTACTTC. Protein product: CASSKGQGFAYEQYF.

J is TRBJ2-3 and V is TRBV28; possibly TRBD1 for D (6 bases). Germline lookup yields CDR1 MDHEN and CDR2 SYDVKM. This CDR3 comprises 15 residues. V was shortened by 5 bases and J by 4 bases, with 16 bases between the two germline ends. The CDR3 protein is CASSPKQGAADTQYF. The CDR3 DNA reads as TGTGCCAGCAGTCCCAAACAGGGTGCGGCAGATACGCAGTATTTT.

The V gene is TRBV5-1, the J gene TRBJ1-2; 7 nucleotides agree with TRBD1. Trimming took 0 bases from V and 3 from J; bases not matched to a gene: 17. The CDR3 is 19 residues long. CDR1 is SGHRS and CDR2 is YFSETQ in the germline V gene. CDR3 DNA: TGCGCCAGCAGCTTGGTCTTCGCGCGAACAGGGGTGCGGTACTATGGCTACACCTTC. It encodes CASSLVFARTGVRYYGYTF.

The chain carries TRBV4-1 and TRBJ1-3; TRBD1 matches 7 bases. The CDR3 runs to 17 residues. J lost 0 bases, V lost 1 base, and 6 bases had no gene match. Germline V gives CDR1 MGHRA, CDR2 YSYEKL. The CDR3 loop is CASSQVFGTDSGNTIYF. CDR3 DNA sequence: TGCGCCAGCAGCCAAGTTTTCGGGACAGACTCTGGAAACACCATATATTTT.

This chain joins TRBV29-1 and TRBJ1-3; TRBD1 might be the D (5 bases). Per the germline V gene, CDR1 is SQVTM and CDR2 is ANQGSEA. Trimming cost V 4 bases and J 2 bases, with 12 bases left between them. The CDR3 runs to 14 residues. The CDR3: CSVAGDSPGNTIYF. In DNA, the CDR3 is TGCAGCGTTGCGGGGGATTCGCCTGGAAACACCATATATTTT.

V gene TRBV7-9 combines with J gene TRBJ1-6; 11 bases match TRBD1. Germline assignment: CDR1 SEHNR and CDR2 FQNEAQ (reference sequence). V lost 5 bases to trimming and J lost 9 bases; unmatched junction nucleotides: 6. This CDR3 has 15 residues. The CDR3 loop is CASSPRDRGISPLHF. In nucleotides, the CDR3 is TGTGCCAGCAGCCCCAGGGACAGGGGGATTTCACCCCTCCACTTT. The full variable domain, with the rest looked up from reference TRBV7-9 and TRBJ1-6, is DTGVSQNPRHKITKRGQNVTFRCDPISEHNRLYWYRQTLGQGPEFLTYFQNEAQLEKSRLLSDRFSAERPKGSFSTLEIQRTEQGDSAMYLCASSPRDRGISPLHFGNGTRLTVT.

The chain carries TRBV18 and TRBJ2-1, with TRBD1 identical over 7 bases. CDR1 and CDR2 from the germline V gene are KGHSH and LQKENI. The CDR3 extends over 17 amino acids. The V segment lost 2 bases and the J segment 2 bases; nucleotides outside the gene matches: 9. CDR3 sequence: CASSPKRDQGAYNEQFF. CDR3 coding DNA: TGTGCCAGCTCACCAAAAAGGGATCAGGGGGCCTACAATGAGCAGTTCTTC.

This chain joins TRBV11-3 and TRBJ2-1; 8 positions match TRBD2. Germline trimming cut 6 bases from V and 8 bases from J; bases unmatched to any gene: 9. The CDR3 has 14 amino acids. The V gene's germline CDR1 is SGHNT and CDR2 YENEEA. The CDR3 coding sequence is TGTGCCAGCAGTCTCGGGAGGGCATCGGATGAGCAGTTCTTC. Encoded protein: CASSLGRASDEQFF.

J is TRBJ1-5 and V is TRBV6-6; tentatively, D is TRBD1 (6 bases). CDR1 and CDR2 from the germline V gene are MNHNY and SVGAGI (reference sequence). CDR3 size: 15 residues. V lost 6 bases to trimming and J lost 5 bases, with 17 bases between them. The CDR3 DNA reads TGTGCCAGCAGACTCATCAGGGGATCTCATCAGCCCCAGCATTTT. Translated: CASRLIRGSHQPQHF.